Listed below are T cell receptor beta chains from one sample, sequenced in a study of blood T cell repertoires in COVID-19. The assay was immunoSEQ multiplex PCR, and TCRdb's table has in-frame clones only and misses some. Seen here are about 240,000 clones, about 85% observed once, and the top ten hold about 7%. Sequencing used peripheral blood. The receptor set was obtained from a man in his 60s who had recovered from COVID-19. Each CDR3 is given without its conserved first and last residue.

CDR3 protein	V gene	J gene
ASSTPGQGNHGYT	TRBV6-5	TRBJ1-2
ASSILSTGTAQNSPLH	TRBV19	TRBJ1-6
ATSVPPGQGATGELF	TRBV24-1	TRBJ2-2
ASSRRGGQETQY	TRBV18	TRBJ2-5
ASSLGPAGGPRRETQY	TRBV5-5	TRBJ2-5
ASSRGVFGYGYT	TRBV6-5	TRBJ1-2
ASSLGTGMGYEQY	TRBV18	TRBJ2-7
ASSQAGQGYYGYT	TRBV3-1/TRBV3-2	TRBJ1-2
ASSYRAQGATDTQY	TRBV6-2/TRBV6-3	TRBJ2-3
ASSKTSGRYEQY	TRBV3-1/TRBV3-2	TRBJ2-7
ASSRTAEGTEAF	TRBV4-1	TRBJ1-1
ASSQGTAYEQY	TRBV12-3/TRBV12-4	TRBJ2-7
ASSIDRGLPEAF	TRBV19	TRBJ1-1
ASSHGQGEAF	TRBV12-3/TRBV12-4	TRBJ1-1
ASSPDPGGDTQY	TRBV27	TRBJ2-3
ASSFSRSTGNEQF	TRBV27	TRBJ2-1
ASSDGIKLVE	TRBV6-1	TRBJ1-5
ASSQIVGETQY	TRBV4-1	TRBJ2-5
ASSSAGTGSNYGYT	TRBV25-1	TRBJ1-2
ASSSGTGSNYEQY	TRBV21-1	TRBJ2-7
ASSFGQGPYNEQF	TRBV11-2	TRBJ2-1
ASFGLAGDFQETQY	TRBV2	TRBJ2-5
ASSEGESGAF	TRBV9	TRBJ1-1
ASEASGNTIY	TRBV28	TRBJ1-3
ASSGGRDTQY	TRBV27	TRBJ2-3
ASSTYGERETQY	TRBV6-5	TRBJ2-5
ASSPDSGEQF	TRBV18	TRBJ2-1
AWSPRWVAGAPYNEQF	TRBV30	TRBJ2-1
ASSLDNSGNTIY	TRBV5-1	TRBJ1-3
ASSAQTGNNQPQH	TRBV4-1	TRBJ1-5
ATPQRGNQSNTGELF	TRBV10-1	TRBJ2-2
ASSLMVRSNQPQH	TRBV28	TRBJ1-5
ATSDGGYEQY	TRBV24-1	TRBJ2-7
ASSVGATWNSPLH	TRBV9	TRBJ1-6
ASSRDRGGEQF	TRBV2	TRBJ2-1
ASSGQGARETQY	TRBV2	TRBJ2-5
ASRPGQPTPYGYT	TRBV6-5	TRBJ1-2
ASSQNRGRDQPQH	TRBV23-1	TRBJ1-5
ASSIGQGTYGYT	TRBV5-5	TRBJ1-2
ASSFPTEGTGELF	TRBV7-2	TRBJ2-2
ATSGGTGVYNSPLH	TRBV15	TRBJ1-6
ASSYLSGYT	TRBV6-6	TRBJ1-2
ASSQAGASYEQF	TRBV4-1	TRBJ2-1
AGTVTSTDTQY	TRBV30	TRBJ2-3
ASSLDRGRINEQF	TRBV6-4	TRBJ2-1
ASSQDGARYNEQF	TRBV4-1	TRBJ2-1
ASSWTGGADTQY	TRBV5-1	TRBJ2-3
ASSLVGRYGVRNEQF	TRBV5-4	TRBJ2-1
ASSLRGGNTEAF	TRBV9	TRBJ1-1
ASSLALGDREKGYT	TRBV7-9	TRBJ1-2
ATSRWTGNSPLH	TRBV15	TRBJ1-6
AWSTGTGFLNNQPQH	TRBV30	TRBJ1-5
ASSAGGGGGNQPQH	TRBV9	TRBJ1-5
ASSEETGFGEKLF	TRBV2	TRBJ1-4